Sequencing of this T cell receptor (beta chain) was carried out in a study of blood T cell repertoires in COVID-19. The trim removed 6 bases at V and 8 bases at J, leaving 8 bases unmatched. From germline, CDR1 is LNHDA and CDR2 SQIVND (reference sequence). The CDR3 covers 15 residues. TCRdb keeps only in-frame clones here, not all; method: immunoSEQ multiplex PCR. The table includes fewer than 250,000 clones, 80% to 90% detected once. The sample consisted of peripheral blood. This sequence joins TRBV19 and TRBJ1-6; 9 bases map to TRBD1. The receptor comes from a man in his fifties with acute or convalescent COVID-19. The CDR3: CASRSSGTGYSPLHF. CDR3 in DNA: TGTGCCAGTAGGAGCTCCGGGACAGGGTATTCACCCCTCCACTTT. The full variable domain, with the rest looked up from reference TRBV19 and TRBJ1-6, is DGGITQSPKYLFRKEGQNVTLSCEQNLNHDAMYWYRQDPGQGLRLIYYSQIVNDFQKGDIAEGYSVSREKKESFPLTVTSAQKNPTAFYLCASRSSGTGYSPLHFGNGTRLTVT.